This entry concerns a single TCR beta chain. Genomic DNA, serving as template, underwent TCR beta VDJ and CDR3 profiling. TCRdb re-derived calls from the reads in MiXCR, one entry per CDR3 protein. The sample yields about 190,000 distinct CDR3 sequences, roughly half seen once. The source of the sample is a study of CD8+CD57+ T cells in acquired aplastic anemia. The J segment lost 1 base and the V segment lost 0 bases, leaving 2 bases of the junction unmatched. The CDR3 extends over 17 amino acids. Germline CDR1 and CDR2: LGHNA and YNFKEQ. This receptor was identified in a human donor in good health, serving as a control. The chain is built from TRBV4-2 and TRBJ1-4; 10 bases fit TRBD1. The sequenced sample consisted of sorted CD4+, CD8+, or CD8+CD57+ T cells (not recorded which) from PBMCs. As DNA, the CDR3 is TGTGCCAGCAGCCAAGAAGGGACAGGGGTAACTAATGAAAAACTGTTTTTT. Its translation is CASSQEGTGVTNEKLFF.